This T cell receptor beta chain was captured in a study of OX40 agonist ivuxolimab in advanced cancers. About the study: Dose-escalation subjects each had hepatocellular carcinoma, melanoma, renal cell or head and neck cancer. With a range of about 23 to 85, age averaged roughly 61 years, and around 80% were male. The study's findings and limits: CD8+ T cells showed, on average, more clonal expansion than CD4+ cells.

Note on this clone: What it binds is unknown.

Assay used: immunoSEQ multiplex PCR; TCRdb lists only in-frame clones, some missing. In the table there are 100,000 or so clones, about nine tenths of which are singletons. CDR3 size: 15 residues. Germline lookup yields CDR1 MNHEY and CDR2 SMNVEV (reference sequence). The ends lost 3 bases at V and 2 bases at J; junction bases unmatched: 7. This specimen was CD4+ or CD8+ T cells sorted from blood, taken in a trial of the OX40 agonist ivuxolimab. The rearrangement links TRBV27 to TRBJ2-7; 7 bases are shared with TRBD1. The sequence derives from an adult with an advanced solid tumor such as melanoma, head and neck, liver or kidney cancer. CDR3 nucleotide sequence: TGTGCCAGCAGTTTTTCGGGACAGCAAACCTACGAGCAGTACTTC. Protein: CASSFSGQQTYEQYF.